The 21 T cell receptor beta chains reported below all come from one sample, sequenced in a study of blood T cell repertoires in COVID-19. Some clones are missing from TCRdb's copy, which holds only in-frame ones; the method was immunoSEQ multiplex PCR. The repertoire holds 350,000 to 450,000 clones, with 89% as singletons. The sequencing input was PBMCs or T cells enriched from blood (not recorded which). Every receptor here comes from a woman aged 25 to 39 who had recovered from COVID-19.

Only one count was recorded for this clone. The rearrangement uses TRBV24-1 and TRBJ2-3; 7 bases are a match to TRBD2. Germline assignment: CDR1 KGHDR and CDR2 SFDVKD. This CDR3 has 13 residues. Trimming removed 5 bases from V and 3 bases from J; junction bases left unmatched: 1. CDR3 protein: CATSVGGTDTQYF. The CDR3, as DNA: TGTGCCACCAGTGTCGGGGGGACAGATACGCAGTATTTT.

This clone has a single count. As DNA, the CDR3 is TGTGCCAGCGGGCAGAATAATCAGCCCCAGCATTTT. It is translated as CASGQNNQPQHF. V and J are TRBV2 and TRBJ1-5, with D unclear. V was pared by 8 bases and J by 4 bases, with 9 bases between. CDR3 length equals 12 residues. CDR1 and CDR2 from the germline V gene are SNHLY and FYNNEI.

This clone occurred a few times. DNA for the CDR3: TGTGCCAGCAGCCAAGGTCCCCCACTAGCGGGTAGAGCAGATACGCAGTATTTT. Translation gives CASSQGPPLAGRADTQYF. V and J are TRBV4-2 and TRBJ2-3; 9 bases match TRBD2. The CDR3 loop spans 18 amino acids. Germline V gene data show CDR1 as LGHNA and CDR2 as YNFKEQ. Trimming removed 1 base from V and 4 bases from J; junction bases left unmatched: 12.

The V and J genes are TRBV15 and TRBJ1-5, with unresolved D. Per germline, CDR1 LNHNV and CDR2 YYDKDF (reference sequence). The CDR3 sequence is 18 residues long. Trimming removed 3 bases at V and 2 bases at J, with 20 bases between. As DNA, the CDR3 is TGTGCCACCAGCAGTTCTTTGTCGAAGGTTCGGGGCAATCAGCCCCAGCATTTT. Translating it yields CATSSSLSKVRGNQPQHF.

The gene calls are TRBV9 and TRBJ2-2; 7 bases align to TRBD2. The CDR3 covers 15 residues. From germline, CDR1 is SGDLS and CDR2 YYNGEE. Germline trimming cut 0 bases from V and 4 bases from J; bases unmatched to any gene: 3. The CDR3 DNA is TGTGCCAGCAGCGTAGCGGGCGGGGGCACCGGGGAGCTGTTTTTT. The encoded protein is CASSVAGGGTGELFF.

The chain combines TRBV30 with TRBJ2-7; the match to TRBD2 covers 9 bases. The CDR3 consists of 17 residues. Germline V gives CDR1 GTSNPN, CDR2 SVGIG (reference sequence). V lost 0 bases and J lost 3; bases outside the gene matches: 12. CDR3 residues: CAWSVLSFVAGDYEQYF. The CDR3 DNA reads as TGTGCCTGGAGTGTACTGTCGTTCGTAGCGGGGGACTACGAGCAGTACTTC. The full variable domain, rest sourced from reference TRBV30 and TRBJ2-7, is SQTIHQWPATLVQPVGSPLSLECTVEGTSNPNLYWYRQAAGRGLQLLFYSVGIGQISSEVPQNLSASRPQDRQFILSSKKLLLSDSGFYLCAWSVLSFVAGDYEQYFGPGTRLTVT.

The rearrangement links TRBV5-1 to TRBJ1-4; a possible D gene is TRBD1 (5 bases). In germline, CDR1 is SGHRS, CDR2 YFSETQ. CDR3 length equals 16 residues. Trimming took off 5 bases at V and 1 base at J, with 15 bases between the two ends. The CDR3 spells CASSLRTQGTNEKLFF. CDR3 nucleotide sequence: TGCGCCAGCAGTTTGAGGACCCAGGGAACTAATGAAAAACTGTTTTTT.

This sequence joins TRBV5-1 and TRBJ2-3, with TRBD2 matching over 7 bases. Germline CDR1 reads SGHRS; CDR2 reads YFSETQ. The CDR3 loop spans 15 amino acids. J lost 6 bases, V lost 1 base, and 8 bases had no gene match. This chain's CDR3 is CASSLSGKSGDTQYF. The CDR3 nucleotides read TGCGCCAGCAGCTTGAGCGGGAAATCAGGGGATACGCAGTATTTT.

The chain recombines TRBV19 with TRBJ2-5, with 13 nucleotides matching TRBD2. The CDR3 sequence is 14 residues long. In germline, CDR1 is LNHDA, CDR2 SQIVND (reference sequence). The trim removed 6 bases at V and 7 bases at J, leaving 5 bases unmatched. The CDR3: CASRTSGGSGTQYF. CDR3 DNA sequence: TGTGCCAGTAGGACTAGCGGGGGGTCGGGGACCCAGTACTTC.

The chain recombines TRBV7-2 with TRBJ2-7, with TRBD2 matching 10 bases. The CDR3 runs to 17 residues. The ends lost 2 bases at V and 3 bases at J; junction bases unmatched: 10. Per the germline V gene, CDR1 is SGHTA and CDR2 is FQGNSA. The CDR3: CASSLYVAGGVIYEQYF. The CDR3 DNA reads TGTGCCAGCAGCTTATATGTAGCGGGGGGAGTAATCTACGAGCAGTACTTC.

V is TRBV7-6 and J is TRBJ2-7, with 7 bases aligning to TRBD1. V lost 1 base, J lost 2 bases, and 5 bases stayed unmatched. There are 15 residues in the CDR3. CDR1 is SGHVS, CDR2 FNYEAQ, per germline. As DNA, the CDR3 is TGTGCCAGCAGCTTAGAGACAGGGTCCACCTACGAGCAGTACTTC. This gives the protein CASSLETGSTYEQYF.

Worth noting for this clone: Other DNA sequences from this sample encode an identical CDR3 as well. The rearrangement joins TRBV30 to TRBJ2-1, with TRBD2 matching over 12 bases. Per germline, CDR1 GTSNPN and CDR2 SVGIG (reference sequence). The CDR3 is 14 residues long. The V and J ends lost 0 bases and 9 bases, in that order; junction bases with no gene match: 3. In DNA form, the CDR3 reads TGTGCCTGGAGTGTACTAGCGGGAGGAGGTGAGCAGTTCTTC. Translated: CAWSVLAGGGEQFF.

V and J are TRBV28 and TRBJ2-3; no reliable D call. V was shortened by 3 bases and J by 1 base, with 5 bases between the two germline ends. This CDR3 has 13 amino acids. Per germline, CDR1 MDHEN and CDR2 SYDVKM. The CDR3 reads CASSFRRTDTQYF. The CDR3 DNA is TGTGCCAGCAGTTTCCGTCGCACAGATACGCAGTATTTT.

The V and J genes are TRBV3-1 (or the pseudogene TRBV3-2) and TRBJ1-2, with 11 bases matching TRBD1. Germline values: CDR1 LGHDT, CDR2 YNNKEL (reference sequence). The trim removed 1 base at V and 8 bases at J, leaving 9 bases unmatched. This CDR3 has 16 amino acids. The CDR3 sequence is CASSQGTGGLSRGYTF. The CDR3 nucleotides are TGTGCCAGCAGCCAAGGGACAGGGGGCTTGAGTCGAGGCTACACCTTC.

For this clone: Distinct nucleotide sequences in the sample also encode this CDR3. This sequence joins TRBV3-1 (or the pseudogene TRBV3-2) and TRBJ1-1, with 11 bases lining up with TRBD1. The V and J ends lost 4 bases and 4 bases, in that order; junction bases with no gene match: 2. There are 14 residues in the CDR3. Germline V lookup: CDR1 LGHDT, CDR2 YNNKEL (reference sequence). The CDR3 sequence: CASSLGTGGTEAFF. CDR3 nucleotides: TGTGCCAGCAGCCTTGGGACAGGGGGCACTGAAGCTTTCTTT.

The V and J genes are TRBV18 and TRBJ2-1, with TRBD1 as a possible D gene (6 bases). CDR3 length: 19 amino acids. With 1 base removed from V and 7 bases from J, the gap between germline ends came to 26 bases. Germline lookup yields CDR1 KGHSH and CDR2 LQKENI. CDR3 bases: TGTGCCAGCTCACCACTGGGCAGGGGAATTGACTACAACCCGAATGAGCAGTTCTTC. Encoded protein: CASSPLGRGIDYNPNEQFF.

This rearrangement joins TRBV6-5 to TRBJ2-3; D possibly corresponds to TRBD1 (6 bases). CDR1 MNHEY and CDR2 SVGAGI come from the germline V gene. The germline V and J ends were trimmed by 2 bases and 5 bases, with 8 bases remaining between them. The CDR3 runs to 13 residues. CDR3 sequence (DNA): TGTGCCAGCAGTTACGAGGACAGAGATACGCAGTATTTT. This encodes CASSYEDRDTQYF.

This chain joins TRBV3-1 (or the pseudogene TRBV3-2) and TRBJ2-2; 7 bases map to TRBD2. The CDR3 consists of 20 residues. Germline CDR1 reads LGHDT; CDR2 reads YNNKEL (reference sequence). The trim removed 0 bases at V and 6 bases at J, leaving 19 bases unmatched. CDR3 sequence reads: CASSQDHKGLGTGISGELFF. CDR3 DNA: TGTGCCAGCAGCCAAGATCATAAAGGACTAGGAACGGGAATTTCCGGGGAGCTGTTTTTT.

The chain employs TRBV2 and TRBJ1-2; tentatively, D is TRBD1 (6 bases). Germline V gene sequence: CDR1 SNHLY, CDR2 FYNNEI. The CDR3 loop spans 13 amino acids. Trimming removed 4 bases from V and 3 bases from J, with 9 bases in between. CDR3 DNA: TGTGCCAGCAGTGGGGGGCAGGACTATGGCTACACCTTC. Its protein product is CASSGGQDYGYTF.

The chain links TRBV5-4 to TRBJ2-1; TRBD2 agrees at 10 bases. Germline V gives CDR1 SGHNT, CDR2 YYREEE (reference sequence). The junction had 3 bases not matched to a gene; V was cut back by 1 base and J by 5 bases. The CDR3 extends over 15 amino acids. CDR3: CASSLPLAGNNEQFF. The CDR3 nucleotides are TGTGCCAGCAGCTTGCCACTAGCGGGGAACAATGAGCAGTTCTTC.

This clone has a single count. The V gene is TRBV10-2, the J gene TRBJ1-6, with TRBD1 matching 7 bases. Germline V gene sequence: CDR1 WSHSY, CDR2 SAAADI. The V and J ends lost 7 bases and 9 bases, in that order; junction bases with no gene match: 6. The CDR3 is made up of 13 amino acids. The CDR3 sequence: CASTGTELSPLHF. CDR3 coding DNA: TGCGCCAGCACCGGGACAGAGCTTTCACCCCTCCACTTT.